The subject of this entry is one TCR beta chain. It was during active infection that Seattle patients were enrolled and then longitudinally followed. V gave up 5 bases and J gave up 6 bases; unmatched junction bases: 11. CDR1 SEHNR and CDR2 FQNEAQ come from the germline V gene (reference sequence). There are 16 residues in the CDR3. This entry belongs to a study of blood T cell repertoires in COVID-19. In the study overall: The study drew acute and convalescent COVID-19 samples from the United States, Italy and Spain. PBMCs, B-cell-depleted T cells, or T cells provided the cDNA or gDNA that made up the material.

Original methodology: For nucleated cells, counts were estimated from reference gene primer amplification. TCRdb's copy holds only in-frame clones and misses some; the assay was immunoSEQ multiplex PCR. V and J calls and clone size are as listed in that table; D and trimming were resolved from the DNA. The data hold about 95,000 clones, with approximately 91% observed a single time. The sequenced material came from peripheral blood. The clonotype originates from a man aged 55 to 70 with COVID-19, enrolled during active disease. J is TRBJ1-1 and V is TRBV7-9; TRBD1 matches at 11 bases. The CDR3 nucleotides read TGTGCCAGCAGCCCAGGCGAGGGACAGGGGGAACCTGAAGCTTTCTTT. Residues: CASSPGEGQGEPEAFF.